These T cell receptor beta chains were read from a single sample in a study of CD8 T cells in Susac syndrome. Each CDR3 protein is one row after TCRdb ran MiXCR on the immunoSEQ multiplex PCR reads. Of fewer than 140,000 distinct CDR3 sequences detected, around 94% appear once; the ten largest clones hold 0.41%. Source material: CD8+ T cells from PBMCs. The receptors come from a human donor with Susac syndrome. Both conserved end residues are part of each CDR3. D genes are given only for firm matches. Size is stated for part of the rows, as once, few or many counts, or as a class when the clone is expanded.

cdr3_length	clone_size	v_call	j_call	d_call	cdr3_aa	cdr3_nt
16	-	TRBV14	TRBJ2-7	-	CASSQGIGVSTYEQYF	TGTGCCAGCAGCCAAGGTATCGGGGTCTCAACCTACGAGCAGTACTTC
15	-	TRBV20-1	TRBJ2-7	-	CSARDLADRPYEQYF	TGCAGTGCTAGAGACCTCGCTGACAGGCCCTACGAGCAGTACTTC
14	-	TRBV6-5	TRBJ1-2	-	CASSYGIGDYGYTF	TGTGCCAGCAGTTACGGTATTGGGGACTATGGCTACACCTTC
15	-	TRBV9	TRBJ2-1	-	CASSGARGRHNEQFF	TGTGCCAGCAGCGGGGCCAGGGGCCGACACAATGAGCAGTTCTTC
15	-	TRBV15	TRBJ2-6	-	CATSLRGRWANVLTF	TGTGCCACCAGCCTCAGGGGTAGATGGGCCAACGTCCTGACTTTC
18	-	TRBV4-1	TRBJ2-5	TRBD2	CASSQVGGGARSGETQYF	TGCGCCAGCAGCCAAGTTGGCGGGGGGGCACGTTCGGGGGAGACCCAGTACTTC
15	once	TRBV3-1	TRBJ2-5	TRBD2	CASSPGLAGGKTQYF	TGTGCCAGCAGCCCGGGACTAGCGGGGGGAAAGACCCAGTACTTC
16	-	TRBV27	TRBJ2-3	-	CASRDGARPGADTQYF	TGTGCCAGCAGGGACGGGGCCCGACCGGGGGCAGATACGCAGTATTTT
14	-	TRBV20-1	TRBJ2-3	-	CSATVSRQPDTQYF	TGCAGTGCTACGGTCTCAAGGCAACCAGATACGCAGTATTTT
14	-	TRBV29-1	TRBJ2-1	TRBD2	CSVSSGGAYNEQFF	TGCAGCGTCTCTAGCGGGGGGGCTTACAATGAGCAGTTCTTC